Following are 25 T cell receptor beta chains from one sample sequenced in a study of shared clonotypes between healthy human individuals (dated by TCRdb to 2018 to 2021). For the CD8 naive samples, CD45RO-negative cells were positively selected for CCR7, yielding a CD45RA+CCR7+ population from which TemRA cells were excluded. Libraries came from the immunoSEQ multiplex PCR assay. TCRdb retrieved this table from immuneACCESS and kept in-frame rearrangements only. Not all clones are present; in checked studies, unresolved V genes account for under half, and no reason is known for the remainder. Within this sample are hundreds of thousands of clones, with about 96% of them counted one time only. About 0.12% of the sample is held by the ten biggest clonotypes. The sample consisted of naive CD8+ T cells sorted from blood. The label giving this sample's cell subset or site can be read as: CD45RA+CCR7+. The receptors shown here come from a woman in her twenties or thirties in good health.

The chain uses TRBV4-1 and TRBJ2-3, with unresolved D. CDR3 size: 14 residues. The germline V gene encodes CDR1 MGHRA and CDR2 YSYEKL. V lost 2 bases to trimming and J lost 3 bases, with 9 bases between them. For the CDR3, the DNA is TGCGCCAGCAGCCAATCTGAAGTTACAGATACGCAGTATTTT. Protein product: CASSQSEVTDTQYF.

The genes are TRBV6-1 and TRBJ2-1; 9 bases fit TRBD2. The CDR3 is 17 amino acids. Germline-derived CDR1 and CDR2 are MNHNS and SASEGT. The J segment lost 0 bases and the V segment lost 3 bases, leaving 6 bases of the junction unmatched. CDR3 protein: CASSEERGAVSYNEQFF. The DNA of the CDR3 is TGTGCCAGCAGTGAGGAGCGGGGGGCAGTCTCCTACAATGAGCAGTTCTTC.

V usage is TRBV5-1 and J usage is TRBJ1-1; TRBD1 might be the D (6 bases). CDR1 is SGHRS and CDR2 is YFSETQ in the germline V gene. V lost 5 bases, J lost 0 bases, and 17 bases lay in between. The CDR3 length is 16 residues. The CDR3 is CASRPAGGGLNTEAFF. CDR3 nucleotide sequence: TGCGCCAGCAGACCTGCAGGTGGGGGCTTGAACACTGAAGCTTTCTTT. The variable domain in full, with the rest retrieved from reference TRBV5-1 and TRBJ1-1, is KAGVTQTPRYLIKTRGQQVTLSCSPISGHRSVSWYQQTPGQGLQFLFEYFSETQRNKGNFPGRFSGRQFSNSRSEMNVSTLELGDSALYLCASRPAGGGLNTEAFFGQGTRLTVV.

The genes are TRBV5-6 and TRBJ2-2, with 7 bases fitting TRBD1. Germline assignment: CDR1 SGHDT and CDR2 YYEEEE. The junction had 9 bases not matched to a gene; V was cut back by 0 bases and J by 1 base. The CDR3 covers 18 residues. CDR3 DNA sequence: TGTGCCAGCAGCTTGGGTCTGATTCGGACAGGGAACACCGGGGAGCTGTTTTTT. Protein: CASSLGLIRTGNTGELFF.

This clone was detected once. The chain carries TRBV27 and TRBJ2-2; 11 bases agree with TRBD2. V gave up 3 bases and J gave up 5 bases; unmatched junction bases: 5. There are 16 residues in the CDR3. Germline values: CDR1 MNHEY, CDR2 SMNVEV (reference sequence). The CDR3 sequence: CASSFLAGGGTGELFF. The DNA of the CDR3 is TGTGCCAGCAGTTTCCTAGCGGGAGGAGGAACCGGGGAGCTGTTTTTT.

The chain carries TRBV21-1 and TRBJ1-5. TRBV21-1 constitutes a pseudogene. The CDR3 contains 15 residues. CDR3 sequence: CASSRATGCNQPQHF. CDR3 DNA: TGTGCCAGCAGCCGGGCGACGGGTTGCAATCAGCCCCAGCATTTT.

The CDR3: CASSKVSGRYLQNEQFF. The CDR3 coding sequence is TGTGCCAGCAGCAAAGTCAGCGGGAGGTACCTACAAAATGAGCAGTTCTTC. The J gene is TRBJ2-1, the V gene TRBV21-1; no DNA check was done on the table's D call, TRBD2. TRBV21-1 is a recognized pseudogene. The CDR3 covers 17 residues.

The chain uses TRBV25-1 and TRBJ1-2; D perhaps matches TRBD1 (5 bases). This CDR3 is 15 amino acids long. Germline-derived CDR1 and CDR2 are MGHDK and SYGVNS. Between the trimmed V and J ends, which lost 3 bases and 6 bases, there was a span of 17 bases. In DNA, the CDR3 is TGTGCCAGCAGTGAGCTGGCCGGGACGGACAATGGCTACACCTTC. This encodes CASSELAGTDNGYTF.

The chain combines TRBV19 with TRBJ2-7; TRBD1 agrees at 7 bases. V lost 8 bases to trimming and J lost 3 bases; unmatched junction nucleotides: 7. CDR3 size: 13 residues. Germline V gene data show CDR1 as LNHDA and CDR2 as SQIVND (reference sequence). This CDR3 is CASGQAEGYEQYF. Here the CDR3 DNA reads TGTGCCAGTGGACAGGCCGAGGGCTACGAGCAGTACTTC.

With regard to this clone: This sample also contains other DNA sequences that code for the same CDR3. The chain has TRBV18 and TRBJ2-1; D uncertain. Per the germline V gene, CDR1 is KGHSH and CDR2 is LQKENI. Trimming stripped 2 bases from V and 7 bases from J, with 3 bases between. This CDR3 has 11 amino acids. Written as DNA, the CDR3 is TGTGCCAGCTCACCAGGGAATGAGCAGTTCTTC. It codes for CASSPGNEQFF.

The rearrangement links TRBV4-1 to TRBJ2-2, with D hard to call. Trimming took 2 bases from V and 4 from J, leaving 14 bases between them. This CDR3 spans 16 amino acids. The germline V gene has CDR1 MGHRA and CDR2 YSYEKL. The DNA for the CDR3 is TGCGCCAGCAGCCAACTTGGCCTTTCTCCCACCGGGGAGCTGTTTTTT. Encoded protein: CASSQLGLSPTGELFF.

The rearrangement joins TRBV27 to TRBJ1-5, with 9 bases fitting TRBD1. Germline V gives CDR1 MNHEY, CDR2 SMNVEV (reference sequence). Trimming at V came to 5 bases and at J to 4 bases, leaving 6 bases not matched to a gene. The CDR3 consists of 15 residues. The CDR3 spells CASSRGTGRNQPQHF. The CDR3 nucleotides read TGTGCCAGCAGTCGCGGGACAGGGAGGAATCAGCCCCAGCATTTT.

The chain has TRBV11-2 and TRBJ2-1; TRBD2 is a possible D gene (5 bases). In germline, CDR1 is SGHAT, CDR2 FQNNGV. The CDR3 has 12 amino acids. The V end was cut by 6 bases, the J end by 7 bases, with 10 bases between. CDR3 sequence: CASRSRGNEQFF. The CDR3 DNA reads TGTGCCAGCAGGTCGAGAGGGAATGAGCAGTTCTTC.

The chain combines TRBV5-1 with TRBJ1-1, with D perhaps TRBD1 (5 bases). The V gene lost 4 bases and the J gene lost 1 base, with 11 bases spanning the gap. The V gene's germline CDR1 is SGHRS and CDR2 YFSETQ. The CDR3 is 14 residues long. The DNA for the CDR3 is TGCGCCAGCAGCACCGGGACTTCGAACACTGAAGCTTTCTTT. The encoded protein is CASSTGTSNTEAFF.

The chain combines TRBV9 with TRBJ2-4, with TRBD2 matching over 7 bases. Trimming at V came to 0 bases and at J to 3 bases, leaving 6 bases not matched to a gene. Germline loops: CDR1 SGDLS, CDR2 YYNGEE. The CDR3 runs to 16 residues. The CDR3 DNA sequence: TGTGCCAGCAGCGTAGAGGGGAGGGGAGGCAAAAACATTCAGTACTTC. It yields the protein CASSVEGRGGKNIQYF.

This clone came up once. The chain recombines TRBV10-2 with TRBJ2-7, with 11 bases lining up with TRBD2. The CDR3 runs 14 residues. In germline, CDR1 is WSHSY, CDR2 SAAADI. Trimming at V came to 5 bases and at J to 2 bases, leaving 2 bases not matched to a gene. The CDR3 DNA follows: TGCGCCAGCAGTATGACTAGCGGGACCTACGAGCAGTACTTC. Translation gives CASSMTSGTYEQYF.

The CDR3 DNA follows: TGTGCCTGGAGCGGGAACTCAGATACGCAGTATTTT. Its protein is CAWSGNSDTQYF. The genes are TRBV30 and TRBJ2-3, with a possible D match to TRBD2 (5 bases). V was pared by 3 bases and J by 4 bases, with 8 bases between. The CDR3 runs 12 residues. Germline loops: CDR1 GTSNPN, CDR2 SVGIG (reference sequence).

The J gene is TRBJ2-7, the V gene TRBV28, with D perhaps matching TRBD1 (5 bases). There are 12 residues in the CDR3. The V and J ends lost 6 bases and 3 bases respectively, with 9 bases between them. CDR1 and CDR2 from the germline V gene are MDHEN and SYDVKM. The DNA of the CDR3 is TGTGCCAGCAGGAAGACAGTCTACGAGCAGTACTTC. It specifies CASRKTVYEQYF.

The chain uses TRBV6-1 and TRBJ2-7; 7 bases match TRBD2. In germline, CDR1 is MNHNS, CDR2 SASEGT. This CDR3 is built from 15 residues. V lost 3 bases and J lost 2; bases outside the gene matches: 7. The DNA of the CDR3 is TGTGCCAGCAGTGAGTACGGGAGGCACACCTACGAGCAGTACTTC. Amino acid sequence: CASSEYGRHTYEQYF.

Concerning this clone: The same CDR3 arises from other DNA sequences in this sample as well. The chain recombines TRBV11-2 with TRBJ2-1, with D unclear. Per germline, CDR1 SGHAT and CDR2 FQNNGV. This CDR3 comprises 11 residues. Trimming left V 2 bases short and J 6 bases short, with 2 bases between. The CDR3 region is CASSLLNEQFF. CDR3 DNA: TGTGCCAGCAGCTTACTCAATGAGCAGTTCTTC.

V gene TRBV28 combines with J gene TRBJ1-2, with TRBD1 as a possible D gene (5 bases). V lost 5 bases and J 4 bases, leaving 14 bases between the germline ends. The CDR3 sequence is 14 residues long. Germline assignment: CDR1 MDHEN and CDR2 SYDVKM. The DNA of the CDR3 is TGTGCCAGCAGTCTGCACCGGGACCGCTATGGCTACACCTTC. It translates to CASSLHRDRYGYTF.

The chain employs TRBV10-1 and TRBJ2-7; no definite D call. Trimming removed 5 bases at V and 1 base at J, with 12 bases between. The CDR3 is 14 amino acids. Germline-derived CDR1 and CDR2 are WNHNN and SYGVQD (reference sequence). DNA of the CDR3: TGCGCCAGCAGTAAAGACATACTATCCTACGAGCAGTACTTC. It is translated as CASSKDILSYEQYF.

The chain joins TRBV25-1 to TRBJ1-3; the D gene is possibly TRBD1 (6 bases). Germline assignment: CDR1 MGHDK and CDR2 SYGVNS. CDR3 length: 16 residues. V was trimmed by 1 base and J by 2 bases, leaving 12 bases between them. CDR3 loop: CASSEFRGAPGNTIYF. In DNA form, the CDR3 reads TGTGCCAGCAGTGAATTTAGGGGGGCCCCTGGAAACACCATATATTTT.

V is TRBV18 and J is TRBJ2-1, with TRBD2 identical over 10 bases. Per the germline V gene, CDR1 is KGHSH and CDR2 is LQKENI. J lost 7 bases, V lost 3 bases, and 12 bases had no gene match. The CDR3 consists of 17 residues. CDR3 nucleotides: TGTGCCAGCTCACCCCCTCTACTAGCGGGAACGGGGAATGAGCAGTTCTTC. This codes for CASSPPLLAGTGNEQFF.

The chain combines TRBV6-6 with TRBJ1-6; TRBD1 agrees at 7 bases. V gave up 4 bases and J gave up 8 bases; unmatched junction bases: 8. This CDR3 is built from 15 residues. Germline V CDR1 and CDR2: MNHNY, SVGAGI (reference sequence). CDR3 region: CASSSPGQSYSPLHF. The DNA of the CDR3 is TGTGCCAGCAGTTCGCCGGGACAGTCATATTCACCCCTCCACTTT.